This T cell receptor beta chain was sequenced during a study of T cells in Graves' hyperthyroidism and ophthalmopathy (dated by TCRdb to about 2019). About the investigation overall: Peripheral blood samples were taken at the time of initial diagnosis, prior to any treatment. TCR V-J signatures able to tell the groups apart were searched for in a discovery cohort of 90 to 100 patients, of whom over 40 had Graves' ophthalmopathy and under 65 had stable Graves' hyperthyroidism. Prospective prediction of ophthalmopathy was tested in an independent validation cohort of 18 to 20 hyperthyroidism patients and roughly 16 patients who later progressed to ophthalmopathy. The 75 to 100 discovery patients were divided at random into training and test sets in a 7:3 ratio. Thyroid tissue and blood T-cell repertoires from about 6 Graves' hyperthyroidism patients were also compared in the study. Once sampling was done, hyperthyroidism patients were given methimazole at a starting dose of 30 mg daily, whereas ophthalmopathy patients were given high-dose intravenous methylprednisolone. The paper describes TCR Vbeta CDR3 sequencing of about 140 peripheral blood samples, made up of 40 to 45 ophthalmopathy patients, some 80 hyperthyroidism patients and roughly 17 progressor patients. What the study reported, not specific to this receptor: Most expanded thyroid clonotypes (frequency above 0.001) were also detected in blood, suggesting blood repertoires may reflect thyroid immune responses. No statistical method was used to fix the sample size in advance, and group allocation was not hidden from the investigators. A model built on a 13 V-J signature distinguished ophthalmopathy from stable hyperthyroidism, reaching 85% to 90% sensitivity and 81.08% specificity in cross-validation and 80%/75% in testing. In validation, progression to ophthalmopathy was predicted by the model with 70% to 71% sensitivity and about 72% specificity, a median of 6.5 months before onset.

Amplification of TCR beta CDR3 regions was carried out from RNA transcripts. For the first round of RT-PCR on the TCR CDR3, the HTBI primer set was used together with the Qiagen OneStep RT-PCR kit. Libraries were constructed in a second round of multiplex PCR, after which size selection and purification were carried out. Sequencing of the libraries was done on an Illumina HiSeq2000 using paired-end 100 bp reads. Concerning the study's data processing: SOAPnuke was used to process the raw data, with reads discarded if the reads contained adapters or uncalled bases, had a mean Phred below 15, or lacked an exact constant-primer or identifier match. COPE v1.2.5 was used to merge high-quality paired reads, and clonotypes were defined as unique nucleotide sequences. MiTCR v1.1 was used to align the clonotypes against IMGT TRBV, TRBD and TRBJ reference segments. The analysis was restricted to V-J combinations with a frequency above 0.0001, which together covered 98% to 99.2% of the repertoires. The TCS score was defined as the ratio of F50 (clonal expansion) to E x V (chaos), calculated using BLOSUM62-based TCRdist between CDR3 peptides within each V-J. Welch's t-statistics and random forest reduced 514 V-J features to roughly 13, which were used in a naive Bayes classifier (R e1071). TCRdb redid the processing of the public reads, applying fastp at Q25 and MiXCR, and retained in-frame beta chains. Identical CDR3 proteins give one entry, which carries the most common genes and DNA. Here the V and J calls rest on TCRdb's processing, not on the authors' analysis. Recorded for this sample are hundreds of thousands of distinct CDR3 sequences; over 12% of them occurred a single time. The ten largest clones represent less than 15% of the sample.

The sample holds a few counts of this clonotype. Its antigen is unknown. No much larger clone exists at a distance of one base, and base qualities are not known. Ophthalmopathy patients had moderately to severely active disease, Clinical Activity Score of at least 3, NOSPECS grade of at least 4, and duration under 3 months. Any patient with an uncontrolled infection, another autoimmune disease, pregnancy or lactation was excluded. Diagnoses relied on clinical symptoms, serum thyroxine and TRAb, thyroid ultrasound and orbital computed tomography. PBMCs were isolated from about 10 ml of fresh peripheral blood by Ficoll-Paque density gradient centrifugation. Total RNA was extracted with Trizol reagent, and quality was checked on an Agilent 2100 Bioanalyzer. The CDR3 starts with the cysteine, ends with the phenylalanine, and has 16 residues. Here the CDR3 DNA is all that survives: 48 bases in frame from base 1. As encoded in the germline V gene (reference sequence), CDR1 is SEHNR while CDR2 is FQNEAQ. V and J are truncated by 5 bases and 2 bases respectively, leaving an intervening sequence of 19 bases.

This TCR was sampled from a man between 18 and 35 years old with Graves' ophthalmopathy. The chain joins TRBV7-9 to TRBJ2-7; the D gene assignment is perhaps TRBD1 or TRBD2, with each matching 6 bases. Sequences were obtained from blood. The CDR3 amino acid sequence is: CASSPHQWGDTYEQYF. The DNA is as follows: TGTGCCAGCAGCCCCCATCAATGGGGGGACACCTACGAGCAGTACTTC.